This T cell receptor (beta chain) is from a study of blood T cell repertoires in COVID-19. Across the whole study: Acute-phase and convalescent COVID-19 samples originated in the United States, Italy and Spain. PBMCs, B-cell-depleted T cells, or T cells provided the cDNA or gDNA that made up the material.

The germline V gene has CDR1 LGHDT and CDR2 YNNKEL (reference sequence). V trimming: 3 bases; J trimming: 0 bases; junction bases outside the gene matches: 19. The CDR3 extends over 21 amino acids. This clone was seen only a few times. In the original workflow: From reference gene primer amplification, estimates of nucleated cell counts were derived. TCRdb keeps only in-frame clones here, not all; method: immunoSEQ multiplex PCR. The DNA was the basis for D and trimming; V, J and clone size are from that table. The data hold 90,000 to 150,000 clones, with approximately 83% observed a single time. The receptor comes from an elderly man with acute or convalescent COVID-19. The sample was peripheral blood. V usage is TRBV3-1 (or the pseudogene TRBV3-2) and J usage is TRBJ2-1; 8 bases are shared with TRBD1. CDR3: CASSHTTNYPGQASSYNEQFF. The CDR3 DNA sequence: TGTGCCAGCAGCCATACTACTAATTATCCGGGACAGGCGAGCTCCTACAATGAGCAGTTCTTC.